The source of this TCR beta chain is a study of blood T cell repertoires in COVID-19. The wider study: T cells, B-cell-depleted T cells, or PBMCs supplied cDNA or gDNA.

The CDR3 is made up of 16 amino acids. Germline V gene sequence: CDR1 SGHTA, CDR2 FQGNSA. V was pared by 1 base and J by 5 bases, with 17 bases between. Some clones are missing from TCRdb's copy, which holds only in-frame ones; the method was immunoSEQ multiplex PCR. The sample records 100,000 to 150,000 clones, approximately 83% being singletons. Input material: peripheral blood. This clonotype was obtained from a woman aged 80 or older with acute or convalescent COVID-19. The rearrangement links TRBV7-2 to TRBJ1-1; a possible D gene is TRBD1 (5 bases). DNA of the CDR3: TGTGCCAGCAGCTTAGGCTGGGGGGGGAGAAAGACTGAAGCTTTCTTT. The encoded protein is CASSLGWGGRKTEAFF.